These 11 T cell receptor beta chains share one sample of origin, sequenced in a study of memory CD4+ T cells and cytomegalovirus serostatus. Sequencing used immunoSEQ multiplex PCR; TCRdb keeps in-frame clones, though not all of them. The sample contains roughly 50,000 clones, roughly 85% of which appear only once. The sort gate was single viable CD3+CD4+CD8-CD45RO+ cells for memory CD4+ T cells. Source material: memory CD4+ T cells from blood. These receptor sequences come from an adult in good health and CMV-seronegative. Some clones in this sample may be carry-over from other donors' samples.

The chain is built from TRBV10-1 and TRBJ2-5; TRBD1 aligns across 7 bases. Germline lookup yields CDR1 WNHNN and CDR2 SYGVQD (reference sequence). With 5 bases clipped from V and 2 bases from J, the junction kept 2 bases outside the gene matches. This CDR3 is built from 13 residues. The CDR3, as DNA: TGCGCCAGCAGTTTGGGACAGCAAGAGACCCAGTACTTC. It is translated as CASSLGQQETQYF.

V and J are TRBV30 and TRBJ1-3; 9 bases agree with TRBD1. The V segment lost 7 bases and the J segment 2 bases; nucleotides outside the gene matches: 9. Germline V gene lookup returns CDR1 GTSNPN and CDR2 SVGIG (reference sequence). This CDR3 has 15 residues. In DNA, the CDR3 is TGTGCCTCCCTCCCACAGGGGGCGGCTGGAAACACCATATATTTT. It yields the protein CASLPQGAAGNTIYF. The full variable domain, with the rest looked up from reference TRBV30 and TRBJ1-3, is SQTIHQWPATLVQPVGSPLSLECTVEGTSNPNLYWYRQAAGRGLQLLFYSVGIGQISSEVPQNLSASRPQDRQFILSSKKLLLSDSGFYLCASLPQGAAGNTIYFGEGSWLTVV.

The rearrangement joins TRBV6-5 to TRBJ1-6; no firm D call. Trimming shortened V by 6 bases and J by 7 bases, and 13 bases separated the two germline ends. The germline gives CDR1 MNHEY, CDR2 SVGAGI. The CDR3 contains 14 residues. CDR3 DNA: TGTGCCAGCAGCCTCGGACCCAGGAATTCACCCCTCCACTTT. Translating gives CASSLGPRNSPLHF.

This sequence joins TRBV5-6 and TRBJ2-7; the D is unclear. This CDR3 spans 13 amino acids. Deletions cut 7 bases from V and 2 bases from J, with 13 bases between. The germline V gene encodes CDR1 SGHDT and CDR2 YYEEEE. CDR3 sequence: CASALGKAYEQYF. In DNA, the CDR3 is TGTGCCAGCGCCCTGGGGAAAGCCTACGAGCAGTACTTC.

V gene TRBV6-6 combines with J gene TRBJ1-5, with D uncertain. This CDR3 region has 16 residues. Germline CDR1 and CDR2: MNHNY and SVGAGI (reference sequence). V was cut by 4 bases and J by 4 bases, with 17 bases left in between. The CDR3 DNA reads TGTGCCAGCAGTTCGACGGTGGGTCCAGGAAATCAGCCCCAGCATTTT. It is translated as CASSSTVGPGNQPQHF.

This clone came up a few times. This chain links TRBV19 with TRBJ1-2; D ambiguous. The germline V and J ends were trimmed by 7 bases and 4 bases, with 16 bases remaining between them. Germline V gives CDR1 LNHDA, CDR2 SQIVND (reference sequence). CDR3 length: 14 amino acids. CDR3 amino acids: CASKGGLGGYGYTF. CDR3 sequence (DNA): TGTGCCAGTAAGGGAGGCCTCGGAGGCTATGGCTACACCTTC.

Only a few counts were recorded for this clone. The chain recombines TRBV6-1 with TRBJ2-3, with 11 bases that match TRBD2. This CDR3 has 17 amino acids. From germline, CDR1 is MNHNS and CDR2 SASEGT. Trimming at V came to 1 base and at J to 5 bases, leaving 8 bases not matched to a gene. This CDR3 is CASSEVSSGRAVDTQYF. CDR3 bases: TGTGCCAGCAGTGAAGTTAGTAGCGGGAGGGCCGTAGATACGCAGTATTTT.

J is TRBJ2-5 and V is TRBV9; 11 bases are shared with TRBD2. Losses at the gene ends were 4 bases for V and 4 bases for J; bases not matched to a gene: 9. Germline V gene lookup returns CDR1 SGDLS and CDR2 YYNGEE. The CDR3 covers 16 residues. CDR3 loop: CASSTSSGRTPETQYF. As DNA, the CDR3 is TGTGCCAGCAGCACCTCTAGCGGGAGGACCCCAGAGACCCAGTACTTC.

The chain uses TRBV30 and TRBJ1-1; D gene unclear. The germline gives CDR1 GTSNPN, CDR2 SVGIG (reference sequence). V was trimmed by 0 bases and J by 4 bases, leaving 12 bases between them. The length of the CDR3 is 14 residues. In DNA form, the CDR3 reads TGTGCCTGGAGTGTATGGGGTTTGCCCACTGAAGCTTTCTTT. Residues: CAWSVWGLPTEAFF.

This chain links TRBV10-2 with TRBJ2-5; maybe TRBD1 (5 bases). In germline, CDR1 is WSHSY, CDR2 SAAADI. The CDR3 loop spans 14 amino acids. Trimming took 6 bases from V and 3 from J, leaving 14 bases between them. The CDR3 DNA sequence: TGCGCCAGCAGCCAGGGTTATTTAGAAGAGACCCAGTACTTC. Translated: CASSQGYLEETQYF.

Written as DNA, the CDR3 is TGTGCCAGCATCCGGGTTCGAGGCAATCAGCCCCAGCATTTT. Amino acids: CASIRVRGNQPQHF. The chain recombines TRBV6-1 with TRBJ1-5; no clear D gene. The ends were cut back, 7 bases at V and 2 bases at J, with 12 bases in the middle. Germline V lookup: CDR1 MNHNS, CDR2 SASEGT. The CDR3 loop spans 14 amino acids.